The 10 T cell receptor beta chains below were found in one sample sequenced in a study of response to subunit inactivated influenza vaccine. TCRdb fed the RT-PCR reads into MiXCR, producing one record per CDR3 protein. This sample yields about 800,000 distinct CDR3 sequences, of which 21% are seen a single time; more than 8.5% belongs to the top ten. The specimen was PBMCs from blood, collected about 5 days after vaccination. These receptors were collected from a man in his fifties who received an inactivated influenza vaccine.

This clonotype was counted a few times. The chain employs TRBV5-1 and TRBJ2-2; no definite D call. Germline values: CDR1 SGHRS, CDR2 YFSETQ. V was clipped by 4 bases and J by 4 bases, with 14 bases between them. CDR3 length: 15 residues. CDR3 sequence (DNA): TGCGCCAGCAGCGTAGACACCGACCCCACCGGGGAGCTGTTTTTT. It is translated as CASSVDTDPTGELFF.

The chain couples TRBV29-1 to TRBJ2-1, with 7 bases lining up with TRBD1. CDR1 and CDR2 from the germline V gene are SQVTM and ANQGSEA. This CDR3 comprises 13 residues. Trimming took 7 bases from V and 6 from J; bases not matched to a gene: 9. CDR3 in amino acids: CSASPGQLNEQFF. For the CDR3, the DNA is TGCAGCGCTTCACCGGGACAGCTCAATGAGCAGTTCTTC.

The rearrangement uses TRBV4-3 and TRBJ2-5, with 7 bases fitting TRBD1. Germline V gives CDR1 LGHNA, CDR2 YSLEER. The CDR3 sequence is 13 residues long. The trim removed 5 bases at V and 6 bases at J, leaving 6 bases unmatched. Here the CDR3 reads CASSYNRGKTQYF. DNA for the CDR3: TGCGCCAGCAGCTATAACAGGGGAAAGACCCAGTACTTC.

This clonotype has a handful of counts. The CDR3 spells CATSEPTEGRETQYF. CDR3 DNA sequence: TGTGCCACCAGTGAACCGACAGAGGGGCGAGAGACCCAGTACTTC. The chain uses TRBV24-1 and TRBJ2-5; D is perhaps TRBD1 or TRBD2 (5 bases each). The CDR3 is made up of 15 amino acids. Deletions cut 4 bases from V and 4 bases from J, with 15 bases between. Germline V gives CDR1 KGHDR, CDR2 SFDVKD.

The chain has TRBV7-2 and TRBJ2-7; weak D call: TRBD2 (5 bases). The CDR3 runs 13 residues. CDR1 is SGHTA and CDR2 is FQGNSA in the germline V gene. V dropped 8 bases and J dropped 1 base, with 12 bases sitting between them. CDR3 residues: CASFSGDSYEQYF. The CDR3 DNA reads TGTGCCAGCTTTTCCGGGGATTCCTACGAGCAGTACTTC.

This clonotype was seen many times. The gene calls are TRBV10-3 and TRBJ2-7, with 7 bases that match TRBD1. CDR1 is ENHRY and CDR2 is SYGVKD in the germline V gene. With V trimmed by 10 bases and J by 4 bases, 10 bases remained unmatched. The CDR3 covers 13 residues. The CDR3 bases are TGTGCCACAAATAGGGACAGCAAATACGAGCAGTACTTC. It specifies CATNRDSKYEQYF.

This clonotype was observed a few times. This sequence joins TRBV4-1 and TRBJ1-1; D possibly corresponds to TRBD1 (5 bases). The germline CDR1 and CDR2 sequences are MGHRA and YSYEKL. The V end was cut by 1 base, the J end by 9 bases, with 18 bases between. CDR3 length: 15 residues. The chain's CDR3 is CASSQAFTGPFKAFF. The CDR3, as DNA: TGCGCCAGCAGCCAAGCTTTTACAGGACCATTCAAAGCTTTCTTT.

J is TRBJ1-5 and V is TRBV6-5; D unclear. Trimming pared 0 bases from V and 4 bases from J, leaving 4 bases between. The CDR3 extends over 13 amino acids. Germline V gene data show CDR1 as MNHEY and CDR2 as SVGAGI. As DNA, the CDR3 is TGTGCCAGCAGTTACTCGCGGAATCAGCCCCAGCATTTT. The encoded protein is CASSYSRNQPQHF.

This clonotype was seen many times. The chain couples TRBV7-9 to TRBJ2-1; 10 bases match TRBD1. V lost 4 bases, J lost 4 bases, and 7 bases stayed unmatched. Germline values: CDR1 SEHNR, CDR2 FQNEAQ (reference sequence). The CDR3 covers 16 residues. DNA of the CDR3: TGTGCCAGCAGCTCGCCGGGACAGGGGCTTTACAATGAGCAGTTCTTC. Protein product: CASSSPGQGLYNEQFF.

J is TRBJ1-3 and V is TRBV27; the D is unclear. The CDR3 consists of 13 residues. Trimming took off 3 bases at V and 3 bases at J, with 6 bases between the two ends. Germline CDR1 MNHEY, CDR2 SMNVEV (reference sequence). The CDR3 coding sequence is TGTGCCAGCAGTTTCAGATTTGGAAACACCATATATTTT. Translated: CASSFRFGNTIYF.